Given below is one T cell receptor beta chain in context. Its antigen target is currently unknown. A junction boundary mismatches the germline segment, possibly from a read error. Sequencing instrument: Illumina HiSeq 1500. TCRdb ran its own pipeline on the public reads, namely fastp trimming at Q25 and MiXCR clone calling, and kept in-frame beta chains. Every distinct CDR3 protein forms one entry, paired with its most common genes and DNA. The sample table shows 200,000 or so distinct CDR3 sequences, and approximately 28% are seen once. Approximately 30% of the sample belongs to the ten largest clones. The germline V gene specifies SNHLY as CDR1 and FYNNEI as CDR2. Reading from cysteine to phenylalanine, the CDR3 counts 10 amino acids. CDR3 DNA only is kept here, 30 bases in frame from base 1. The data derive from a study of T cell repertoires in cytomegalovirus infection (dated 2019 in TCRdb). About the investigation overall: Donor HLA type was relevant to the analysis, as public TCR beta signatures indicated carriage of CMV infection together with the matching HLA type. General conclusions and limits of the study: In both this cohort and an independent roughly 350-donor cohort, the cumulative frequency of public TCR beta family members distinguished carriers of CMV infection plus the relevant HLA type. The ex vivo response was dominated by HLA-C-restricted CMV-specific TCR beta clonotypes, which also provided the single most frequent clonotype in two of eight donors.

What was sequenced was PBMCs. The V and J segments used are TRBV2 and TRBJ1-2; no D gene call is confident. The TCR sequence derives from a human donor in good health (CMV status not recorded). Some clones in this sample may be carry-over from other donors' samples. Here is the DNA: TGTGCCAGCAGAGGACGGGCATCGCACTTC. The encoded protein is CASRGRASHF.